The 21 T cell receptor beta chains listed next were all sequenced from one sample in a study of blood T cell repertoires in COVID-19. Some clones are missing from TCRdb's copy, which holds only in-frame ones; the method was immunoSEQ multiplex PCR. This table holds about 15,000 clones, approximately 73% found once. What was sequenced was peripheral blood. The source of these receptors is a man aged 70-80 years with acute or convalescent COVID-19.

This clone was found once. The chain is built from TRBV30 and TRBJ2-1; 8 bases agree with TRBD1. Losses at the gene ends were 5 bases for V and 4 bases for J; bases not matched to a gene: 7. Germline-derived CDR1 and CDR2 are GTSNPN and SVGIG (reference sequence). The CDR3 spans 14 residues. The CDR3 spells CAWDRGNSYNEQFF. The CDR3 DNA follows: TGTGCCTGGGACAGGGGTAACTCTTACAATGAGCAGTTCTTC.

DNA for the CDR3: TGTGCCAGCAGCCAATACAACAGGGCTGGCTACACCTTC. Residues: CASSQYNRAGYTF. This chain uses TRBV7-2 with TRBJ1-2; D possibly corresponds to TRBD1 (6 bases). The germline V and J ends were trimmed by 5 bases and 7 bases, with 14 bases remaining between them. This CDR3 has 13 residues. CDR1 and CDR2 (germline): SGHTA, FQGNSA.

This clone has more than one count but fewer than ten. The chain recombines TRBV14 with TRBJ2-1; D may be TRBD2 (7 bases). V lost 7 bases and J 7 bases, leaving 14 bases between the germline ends. The CDR3 is made up of 13 amino acids. Germline V gives CDR1 SGHDN, CDR2 FVKESK. The CDR3 nucleotides are TGTGCCAGCAAAGGGGGGGGGCCAAATGAGCAGTTCTTC. Encoded protein: CASKGGGPNEQFF. The full variable domain, in which reference TRBV14 and TRBJ2-1 provide the parts outside the CDR3, is EAGVTQFPSHSVIEKGQTVTLRCDPISGHDNLYWYRRVMGKEIKFLLHFVKESKQDESGMPNNRFLAERTGGTYSTLKVQPAELEDSGVYFCASKGGGPNEQFFGPGTRLTVL.

The chain employs TRBV11-2 and TRBJ1-6, with D perhaps TRBD1 (5 bases). Trimming took off 1 base at V and 9 bases at J, with 10 bases between the two ends. Germline lookup yields CDR1 SGHAT and CDR2 FQNNGV. The CDR3 runs to 14 residues. CDR3 protein: CASSLGQGSSPLHF. The CDR3 DNA reads TGTGCCAGCAGCTTAGGGCAGGGATCTTCACCCCTCCACTTT.

The chain joins TRBV2 to TRBJ1-5, with 7 bases that match TRBD1. Germline V gives CDR1 SNHLY, CDR2 FYNNEI. The CDR3 length is 14 residues. V lost 4 bases to trimming and J lost 3 bases; unmatched junction nucleotides: 3. The CDR3 loop is CASSGGTVNQPQHF. In DNA form, the CDR3 reads TGTGCCAGCAGTGGGGGGACAGTCAATCAGCCCCAGCATTTT. The full variable domain, with the rest looked up from reference TRBV2 and TRBJ1-5, is EPEVTQTPSHQVTQMGQEVILRCVPISNHLYFYWYRQILGQKVEFLVSFYNNEISEKSEIFDDQFSVERPDGSNFTLKIRSTKLEDSAMYFCASSGGTVNQPQHFGDGTRLSIL.

This chain uses TRBV3-1 (or the pseudogene TRBV3-2) with TRBJ2-1; 12 bases are a match to TRBD2. Germline loops: CDR1 LGHDT, CDR2 YNNKEL (reference sequence). The CDR3 is 14 amino acids. V gave up 2 bases and J gave up 15 bases; unmatched junction bases: 8. The CDR3 DNA reads TGTGCCAGCAGCCAAAAGGCTAGCGGGAGGGGTGGGTTCTTC. It translates to CASSQKASGRGGFF.

V gene TRBV5-1 combines with J gene TRBJ2-3; 11 bases are shared with TRBD2. CDR1 and CDR2 (germline): SGHRS, YFSETQ. Unmatched junction bases numbered 11, after V lost 4 bases and J lost 4 bases. The CDR3 sequence is 17 residues long. CDR3 in DNA: TGCGCCAGCAGCCCCTATACTAGCGGGGGAGGGGCAGATACGCAGTATTTT. The encoded protein is CASSPYTSGGGADTQYF.

The gene calls are TRBV6-2 or TRBV6-3 and TRBJ1-1; perhaps TRBD1 as D (5 bases). Trimming shortened V by 6 bases and J by 0 bases, and 17 bases separated the two germline ends. The CDR3 is 16 residues long. Germline V gene lookup returns CDR1 MNHEY and CDR2 SVGEGT. The CDR3 sequence is CASSLGRWTLNTEAFF. CDR3 nucleotide sequence: TGTGCCAGCAGCTTGGGGAGGTGGACATTGAACACTGAAGCTTTCTTT.

The rearrangement links TRBV29-1 to TRBJ2-1; D is perhaps TRBD1 (5 bases). V was trimmed by 6 bases and J by 9 bases, leaving 15 bases between them. Germline CDR1 and CDR2: SQVTM and ANQGSEA. The CDR3 totals 12 residues. The CDR3 protein is CSVTGGMGEQFF. DNA of the CDR3: TGCAGCGTCACAGGTGGGATGGGTGAGCAGTTCTTC.

V usage is TRBV14 and J usage is TRBJ1-6; D may be TRBD1 (5 bases). Germline assignment: CDR1 SGHDN and CDR2 FVKESK. This CDR3 has 14 residues. The V and J ends lost 0 bases and 10 bases respectively, with 10 bases between them. CDR3 residues: CASSQERGRSPLHF. Here the CDR3 DNA reads TGTGCCAGCAGCCAAGAGCGGGGCCGCTCACCCCTCCACTTT.

This CDR3 reads CASSPRSGGTEAFF. CDR3 sequence (DNA): TGTGCCAGCTCACCACGGTCAGGGGGGACTGAAGCTTTCTTT. The chain joins TRBV18 to TRBJ1-1, with 7 bases that match TRBD1. This CDR3 comprises 14 residues. The junction had 4 bases not matched to a gene; V was cut back by 1 base and J by 5 bases. Germline assignment: CDR1 KGHSH and CDR2 LQKENI.

The chain is built from TRBV20-1 and TRBJ1-2; D gene ambiguous. The CDR3 contains 11 residues. Germline V CDR1 and CDR2: DFQATT, SNEGSKA (reference sequence). V was trimmed by 8 bases and J by 3 bases, leaving 10 bases between them. CDR3 in DNA: TGCAGTATGCGGGCCGACTATGGCTACACCTTC. As protein: CSMRADYGYTF.

This sequence joins TRBV6-5 and TRBJ1-3; 7 bases match TRBD1. CDR1 and CDR2 from the germline V gene are MNHEY and SVGAGI. This CDR3 comprises 13 residues. Germline trimming cut 6 bases from V and 9 bases from J; bases unmatched to any gene: 8. CDR3: CASSRDSLVTIYF. The DNA of the CDR3 is TGTGCCAGCAGCCGGGACAGCTTGGTCACCATATATTTT.

This chain uses TRBV19 with TRBJ1-2; no reliable D call. In germline, CDR1 is LNHDA, CDR2 SQIVND (reference sequence). V was shortened by 5 bases and J by 0 bases, with 10 bases between the two germline ends. CDR3 length: 14 amino acids. CDR3 amino acids: CASSPGLANYGYTF. CDR3 DNA sequence: TGTGCCAGTAGTCCCGGCCTAGCTAACTATGGCTACACCTTC.

V is TRBV15 and J is TRBJ2-3; D not resolved. The CDR3 is 14 amino acids. The V end was cut by 0 bases, the J end by 0 bases, with 4 bases between. The germline CDR1 and CDR2 sequences are LNHNV and YYDKDF (reference sequence). The CDR3 loop reads CATSRDLSTDTQYF. In DNA, the CDR3 is TGTGCCACCAGCAGAGATCTCAGCACAGATACGCAGTATTTT.

This chain joins TRBV28 and TRBJ2-5; TRBD1 is a possible D gene (7 bases). Germline lookup yields CDR1 MDHEN and CDR2 SYDVKM. The germline V and J ends were trimmed by 8 bases and 0 bases, with 19 bases remaining between them. The CDR3 is made up of 16 amino acids. The CDR3 region is CASQGTAGGYQETQYF. CDR3 nucleotide sequence: TGTGCCAGCCAAGGGACAGCAGGGGGGTACCAAGAGACCCAGTACTTC.

The chain is built from TRBV19 and TRBJ2-5; D is possibly TRBD2 (6 bases). Germline assignment: CDR1 LNHDA and CDR2 SQIVND (reference sequence). Between the trimmed V and J ends, which lost 5 bases and 0 bases, there was a span of 19 bases. This CDR3 has 17 amino acids. This CDR3 is CASSPRTVAEYQETQYF. For the CDR3, the DNA is TGTGCCAGTAGTCCCAGGACGGTAGCGGAGTACCAAGAGACCCAGTACTTC.

The chain employs TRBV24-1 and TRBJ2-5; 8 bases align to TRBD1. Germline loops: CDR1 KGHDR, CDR2 SFDVKD. The trim removed 3 bases at V and 3 bases at J, leaving 8 bases unmatched. The CDR3 loop spans 16 amino acids. CDR3 residues: CATSDPRTGLKETQYF. In nucleotides, the CDR3 is TGTGCCACCAGTGATCCTAGGACAGGGCTTAAAGAGACCCAGTACTTC.

V is TRBV6-5 and J is TRBJ2-5; 10 bases line up with TRBD1. The CDR3 runs to 14 residues. V was pared by 6 bases and J by 5 bases, with 6 bases of the junction left unmatched. Germline loops: CDR1 MNHEY, CDR2 SVGAGI. CDR3 sequence: CASRTGGAGETQYF. CDR3 bases: TGTGCCAGCAGGACAGGGGGCGCCGGGGAGACCCAGTACTTC.

The chain combines TRBV20-1 with TRBJ1-1, with 7 nucleotides matching TRBD1. The trim removed 6 bases at V and 11 bases at J, leaving 9 bases unmatched. The CDR3 extends over 11 amino acids. CDR1 is DFQATT and CDR2 is SNEGSKA in the germline V gene (reference sequence). The CDR3 reads CSAQTGDRAFF. In nucleotides, the CDR3 is TGCAGTGCACAAACAGGGGATCGGGCTTTCTTT.

The chain is built from TRBV19 and TRBJ1-5; perhaps TRBD1 as D (5 bases). Germline CDR1 and CDR2: LNHDA and SQIVND (reference sequence). Trimming stripped 8 bases from V and 2 bases from J, with 19 bases between. The CDR3 extends over 16 amino acids. Here the CDR3 DNA reads TGTGCCAGTCAGCCAGGGTTGGGTGCGGGCAATCAGCCCCAGCATTTT. Encoded protein: CASQPGLGAGNQPQHF.